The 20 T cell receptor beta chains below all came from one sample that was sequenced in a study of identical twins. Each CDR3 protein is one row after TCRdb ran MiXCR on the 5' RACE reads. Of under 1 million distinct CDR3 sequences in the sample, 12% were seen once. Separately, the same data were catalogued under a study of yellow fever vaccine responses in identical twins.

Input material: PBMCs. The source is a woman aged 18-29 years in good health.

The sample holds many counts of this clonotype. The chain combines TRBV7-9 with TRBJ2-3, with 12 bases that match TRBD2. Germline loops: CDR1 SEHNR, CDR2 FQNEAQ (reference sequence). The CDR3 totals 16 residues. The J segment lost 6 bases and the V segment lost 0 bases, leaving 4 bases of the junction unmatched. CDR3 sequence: CASSLATSGSADTQYF. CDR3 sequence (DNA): TGTGCCAGCAGCTTAGCGACTAGCGGGAGCGCGGATACGCAGTATTTT.

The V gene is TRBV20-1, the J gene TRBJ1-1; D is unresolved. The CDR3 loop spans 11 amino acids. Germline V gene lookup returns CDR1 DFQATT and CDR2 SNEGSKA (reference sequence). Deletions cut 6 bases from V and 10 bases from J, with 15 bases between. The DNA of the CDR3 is TGCAGTGCATCTCCGGGTGATGGAGCTTTCTTT. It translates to CSASPGDGAFF.

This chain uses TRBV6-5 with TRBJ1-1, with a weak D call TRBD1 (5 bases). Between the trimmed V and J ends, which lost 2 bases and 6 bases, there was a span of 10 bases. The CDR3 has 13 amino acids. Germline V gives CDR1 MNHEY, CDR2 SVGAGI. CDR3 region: CASSYRGGPEAFF. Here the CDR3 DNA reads TGTGCCAGCAGTTACCGGGGGGGTCCTGAAGCTTTCTTT.

CDR3 nucleotide sequence: TGTGCCAGCAGTTACGCCATTAGCACAGATACGCAGTATTTT. This gives the protein CASSYAISTDTQYF. The rearrangement joins TRBV6-5 to TRBJ2-3; D not certain. The germline CDR1 and CDR2 sequences are MNHEY and SVGAGI. There are 14 residues in the CDR3. Trimming stripped 2 bases from V and 0 bases from J, with 6 bases between.

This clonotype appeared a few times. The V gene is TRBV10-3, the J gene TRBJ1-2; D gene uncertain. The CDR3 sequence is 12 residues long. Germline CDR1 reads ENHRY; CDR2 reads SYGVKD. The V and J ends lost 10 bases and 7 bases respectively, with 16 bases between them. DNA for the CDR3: TGTGCCACCAGCGGGATTGACGGTGGCTACACCTTC. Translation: CATSGIDGGYTF.

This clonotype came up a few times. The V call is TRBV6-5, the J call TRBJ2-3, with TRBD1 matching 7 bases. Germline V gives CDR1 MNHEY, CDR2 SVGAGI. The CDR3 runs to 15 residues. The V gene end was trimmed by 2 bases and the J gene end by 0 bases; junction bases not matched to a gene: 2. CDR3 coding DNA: TGTGCCAGCAGTTACCGGGGACAGAGCACAGATACGCAGTATTTT. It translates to CASSYRGQSTDTQYF.

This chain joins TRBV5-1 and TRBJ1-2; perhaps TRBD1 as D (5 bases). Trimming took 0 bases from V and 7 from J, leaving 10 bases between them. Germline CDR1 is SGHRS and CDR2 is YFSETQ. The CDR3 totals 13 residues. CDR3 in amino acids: CASSLDGGIGYTF. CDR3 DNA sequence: TGCGCCAGCAGCTTGGATGGGGGAATTGGCTACACCTTC. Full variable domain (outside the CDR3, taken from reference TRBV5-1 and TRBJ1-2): KAGVTQTPRYLIKTRGQQVTLSCSPISGHRSVSWYQQTPGQGLQFLFEYFSETQRNKGNFPGRFSGRQFSNSRSEMNVSTLELGDSALYLCASSLDGGIGYTFGSGTRLTVV.

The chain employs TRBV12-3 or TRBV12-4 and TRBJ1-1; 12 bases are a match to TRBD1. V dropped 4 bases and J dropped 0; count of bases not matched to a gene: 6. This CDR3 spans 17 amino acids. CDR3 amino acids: CASSWEGTGGLNTEAFF. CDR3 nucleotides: TGTGCCAGCAGTTGGGAAGGGACAGGGGGCCTGAACACTGAAGCTTTCTTT.

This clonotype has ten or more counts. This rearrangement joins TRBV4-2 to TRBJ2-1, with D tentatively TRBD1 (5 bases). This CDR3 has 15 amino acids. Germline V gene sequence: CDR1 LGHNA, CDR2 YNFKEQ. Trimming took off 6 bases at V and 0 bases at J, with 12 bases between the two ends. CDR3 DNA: TGTGCCAGCAGGGAGACAGTAAGCTCCTACAATGAGCAGTTCTTC. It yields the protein CASRETVSSYNEQFF.

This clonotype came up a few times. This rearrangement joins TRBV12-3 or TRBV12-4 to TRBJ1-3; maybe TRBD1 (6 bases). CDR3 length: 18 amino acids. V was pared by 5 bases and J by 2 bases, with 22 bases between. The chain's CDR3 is CASSTRLGGGAAGNTIYF. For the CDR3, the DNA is TGTGCCAGCAGTACCCGGCTTGGGGGGGGCGCAGCTGGAAACACCATATATTTT.

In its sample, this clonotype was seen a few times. Here the CDR3 DNA reads TGTGCCAGCAGCAAGGACAGTTCACCCCTCCACTTT. Protein: CASSKDSSPLHF. The chain employs TRBV7-9 and TRBJ1-6; the D gene is possibly TRBD1 (6 bases). The germline gives CDR1 SEHNR, CDR2 FQNEAQ (reference sequence). CDR3 size: 12 residues. Trimming cost V 5 bases and J 9 bases, with 8 bases left between them. The full variable domain, in which reference TRBV7-9 and TRBJ1-6 provide the parts outside the CDR3, is DTGVSQNPRHKITKRGQNVTFRCDPISEHNRLYWYRQTLGQGPEFLTYFQNEAQLEKSRLLSDRFSAERPKGSFSTLEIQRTEQGDSAMYLCASSKDSSPLHFGNGTRLTVT.

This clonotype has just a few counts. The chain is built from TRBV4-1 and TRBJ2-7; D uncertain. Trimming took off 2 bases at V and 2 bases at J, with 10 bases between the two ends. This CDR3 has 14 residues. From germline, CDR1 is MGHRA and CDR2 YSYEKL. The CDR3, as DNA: TGCGCCAGCAGCCAAAGCCAGGTGGCCTACGAGCAGTACTTC. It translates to CASSQSQVAYEQYF.

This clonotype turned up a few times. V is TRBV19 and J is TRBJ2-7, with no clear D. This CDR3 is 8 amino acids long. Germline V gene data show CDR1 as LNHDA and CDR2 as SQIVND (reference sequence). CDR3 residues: CGIYEQYV. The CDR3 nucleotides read TGTGGTATCTACGAGCAGTACGTC.

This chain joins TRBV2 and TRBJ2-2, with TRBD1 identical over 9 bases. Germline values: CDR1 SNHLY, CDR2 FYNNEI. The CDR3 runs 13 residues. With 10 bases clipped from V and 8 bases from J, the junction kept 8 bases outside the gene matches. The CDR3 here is CANRDRDPGELFF. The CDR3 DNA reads TGTGCCAACCGGGACAGGGACCCGGGGGAGCTGTTTTTT.

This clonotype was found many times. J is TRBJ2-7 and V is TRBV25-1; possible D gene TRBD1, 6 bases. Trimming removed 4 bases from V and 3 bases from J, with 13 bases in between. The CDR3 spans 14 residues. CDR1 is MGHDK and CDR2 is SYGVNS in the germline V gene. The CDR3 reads CASSAFYRDYEQYF. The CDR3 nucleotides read TGTGCCAGCAGTGCCTTTTACAGGGACTACGAGCAGTACTTC.

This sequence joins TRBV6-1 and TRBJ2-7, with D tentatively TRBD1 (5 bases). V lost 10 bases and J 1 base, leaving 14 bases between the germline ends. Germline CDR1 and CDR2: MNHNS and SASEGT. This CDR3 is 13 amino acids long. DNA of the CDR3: TGTGCCACCAGGCAGGGCGCATCCTACGAGCAGTACGTC. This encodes CATRQGASYEQYV.

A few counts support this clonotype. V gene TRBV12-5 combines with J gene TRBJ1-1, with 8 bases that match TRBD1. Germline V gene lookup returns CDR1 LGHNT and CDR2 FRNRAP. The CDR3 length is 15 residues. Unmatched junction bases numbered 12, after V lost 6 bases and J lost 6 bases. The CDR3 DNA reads TGTGCTAGTGGGGAAGGACAGGGTGATCGTGCTGAAGCTTTCTTT. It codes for CASGEGQGDRAEAFF.

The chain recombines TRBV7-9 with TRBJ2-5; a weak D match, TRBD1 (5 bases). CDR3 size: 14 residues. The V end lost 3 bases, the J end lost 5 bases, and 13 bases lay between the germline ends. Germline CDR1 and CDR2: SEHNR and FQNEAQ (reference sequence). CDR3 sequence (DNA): TGTGCCAGCAGCTTTAATCAGGGTGCTGAGACCCAGTACTTC. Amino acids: CASSFNQGAETQYF.

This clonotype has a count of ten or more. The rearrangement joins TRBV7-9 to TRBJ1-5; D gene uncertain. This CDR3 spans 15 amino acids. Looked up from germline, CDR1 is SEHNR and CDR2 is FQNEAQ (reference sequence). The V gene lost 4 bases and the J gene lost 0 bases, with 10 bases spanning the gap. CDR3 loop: CASSSSDGSNQPQHF. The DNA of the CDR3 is TGTGCCAGCAGCTCATCGGACGGTAGCAATCAGCCCCAGCATTTT.

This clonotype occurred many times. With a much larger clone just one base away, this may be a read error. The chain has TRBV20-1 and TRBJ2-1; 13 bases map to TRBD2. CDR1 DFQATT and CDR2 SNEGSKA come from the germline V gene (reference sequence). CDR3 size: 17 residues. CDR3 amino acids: CCAREVGLAGPYNEQFF. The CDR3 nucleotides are TGCTGTGCTAGAGAAGTGGGACTAGCGGGACCCTACAATGAGCAGTTCTTC.